This T cell receptor (gamma chain) is from a study of human gamma delta and Vdelta1 T cells. TCRdb made new clone calls on the PCR reads using CATT. The profile covers 3,900 or so gamma-chain clones, with 16% appearing a single time and approximately 7% taken by the ten largest. This CDR3 region has 14 residues. Germline CDR1 reads GITISATS; CDR2 reads ISYDGTV (reference sequence). Concerning this clone: Its antigen remains unknown. A much larger clone differs by one base, so this may be a read error. Different DNA sequences within this sample yield the same CDR3.

This TCR was recovered from a human donor in good health. The sample consisted of Vdelta1 gamma-delta T cells from blood grown in culture (DOT cells). V and J are TRGV9 and TRGJ1 or TRGJ2. CDR3 coding DNA: TGCGCCTTGTGGGAGCAACCATTGATGATCAAGAAACTCTTT. Protein sequence: CALWEQPLMIKKLF.